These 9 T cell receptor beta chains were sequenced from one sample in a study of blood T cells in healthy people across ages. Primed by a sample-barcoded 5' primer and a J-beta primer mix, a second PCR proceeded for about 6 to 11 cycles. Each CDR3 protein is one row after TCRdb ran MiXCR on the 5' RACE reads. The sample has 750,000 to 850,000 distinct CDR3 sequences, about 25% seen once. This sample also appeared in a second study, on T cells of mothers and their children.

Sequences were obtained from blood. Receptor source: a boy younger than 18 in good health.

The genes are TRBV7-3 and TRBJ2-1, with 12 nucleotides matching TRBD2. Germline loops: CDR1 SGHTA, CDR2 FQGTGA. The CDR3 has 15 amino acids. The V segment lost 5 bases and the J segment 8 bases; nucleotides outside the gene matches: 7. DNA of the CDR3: TGTGCCAGCAGCCCTCTAGCGGGGGGGAGGTATGAGCAGTTCTTC. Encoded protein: CASSPLAGGRYEQFF.

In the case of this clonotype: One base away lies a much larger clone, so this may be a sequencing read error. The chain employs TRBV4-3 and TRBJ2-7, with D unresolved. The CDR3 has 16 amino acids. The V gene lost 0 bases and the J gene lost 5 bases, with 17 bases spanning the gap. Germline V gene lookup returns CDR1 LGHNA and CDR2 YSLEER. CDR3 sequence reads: CASSQEYGPATNEQYF. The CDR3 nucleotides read TGCGCCAGCAGCCAAGAGTACGGACCAGCTACAAACGAGCAGTACTTC.

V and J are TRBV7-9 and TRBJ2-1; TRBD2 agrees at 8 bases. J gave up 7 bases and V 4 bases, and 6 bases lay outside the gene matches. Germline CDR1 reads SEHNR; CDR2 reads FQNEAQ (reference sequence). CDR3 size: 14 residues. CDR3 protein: CASSSSSGGNEQFF. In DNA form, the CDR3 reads TGTGCCAGCAGCTCCAGTTCGGGGGGGAATGAGCAGTTCTTC.

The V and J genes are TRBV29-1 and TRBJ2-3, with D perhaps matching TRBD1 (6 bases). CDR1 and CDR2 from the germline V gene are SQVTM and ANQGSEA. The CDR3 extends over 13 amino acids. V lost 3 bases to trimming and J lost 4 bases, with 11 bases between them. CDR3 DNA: TGCAGCGTTGACCACAGGGCTCCAGATACGCAGTATTTT. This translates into CSVDHRAPDTQYF.

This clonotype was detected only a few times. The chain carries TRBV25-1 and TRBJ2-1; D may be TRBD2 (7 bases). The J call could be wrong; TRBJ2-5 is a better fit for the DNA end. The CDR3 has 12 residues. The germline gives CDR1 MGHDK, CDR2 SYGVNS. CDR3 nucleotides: TGTGCCAGCAGGGGAGGGGGGGGGACCCAGTACTTC. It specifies CASRGGGGTQYF.

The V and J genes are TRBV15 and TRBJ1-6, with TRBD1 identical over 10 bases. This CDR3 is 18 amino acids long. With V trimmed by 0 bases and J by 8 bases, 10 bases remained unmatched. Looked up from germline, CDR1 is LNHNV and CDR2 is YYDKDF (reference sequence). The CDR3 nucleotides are TGTGCCACCAGCAGAGAGTTGGGGACAGGGGCTTGGGATTCACCCCTCCACTTT. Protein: CATSRELGTGAWDSPLHF.

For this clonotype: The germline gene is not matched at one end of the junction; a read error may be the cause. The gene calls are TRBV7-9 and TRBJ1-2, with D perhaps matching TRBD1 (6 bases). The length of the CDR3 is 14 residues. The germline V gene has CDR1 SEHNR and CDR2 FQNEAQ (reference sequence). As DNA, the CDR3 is TGTGTCAGCAGCGAAGGTCCGGTCAGGGGAGGCTACACCTTC. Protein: CVSSEGPVRGGYTF.

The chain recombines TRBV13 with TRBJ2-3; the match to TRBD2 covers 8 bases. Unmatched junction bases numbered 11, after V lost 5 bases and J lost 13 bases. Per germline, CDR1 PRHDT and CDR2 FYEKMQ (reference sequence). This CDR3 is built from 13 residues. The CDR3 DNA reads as TGTGCCAGCAGCCTAGCGGGTTCCACCCGGAAGTATTTT. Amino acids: CASSLAGSTRKYF.

In nucleotides, the CDR3 is TGTGCCAGCAGCCCGGAGTGGGGCCGGAACACTGAAGCTTTCTTT. It specifies CASSPEWGRNTEAFF. This chain joins TRBV7-3 and TRBJ1-1; possible D gene TRBD1, 5 bases. In germline, CDR1 is SGHTA, CDR2 FQGTGA. V was shortened by 5 bases and J by 1 base, with 14 bases between the two germline ends. The CDR3 is made up of 15 amino acids.